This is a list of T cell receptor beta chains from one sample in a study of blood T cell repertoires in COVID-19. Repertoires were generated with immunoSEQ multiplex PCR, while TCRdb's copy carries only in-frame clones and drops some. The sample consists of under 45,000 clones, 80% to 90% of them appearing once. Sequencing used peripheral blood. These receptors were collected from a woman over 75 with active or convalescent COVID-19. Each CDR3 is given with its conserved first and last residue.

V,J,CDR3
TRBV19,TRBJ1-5,CASQNRGRSNQPQHF
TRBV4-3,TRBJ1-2,CASSQQDRGYGYTF
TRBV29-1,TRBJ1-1,CSATGQQPLGTEAFF
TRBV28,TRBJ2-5,CASCFATGGETQYF
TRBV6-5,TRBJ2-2,CASSHGLNTGELFF
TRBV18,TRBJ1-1,CASSADRGLLDVTEAFF
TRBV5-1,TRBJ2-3,CASSVTGAESTDTQYF
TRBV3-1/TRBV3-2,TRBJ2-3,CASSQPLGGGTDTQYF
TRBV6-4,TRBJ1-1,CASSDSSSEAFF
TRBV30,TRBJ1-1,CAWKPKGAGNTEAFF
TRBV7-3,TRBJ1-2,CASSPDRWHGYTF
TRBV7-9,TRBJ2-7,CASSPRLAGHYEQYF
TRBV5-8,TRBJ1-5,CASSLSGQVNQPQHF
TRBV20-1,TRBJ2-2,CSASQGVGELFF
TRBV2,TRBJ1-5,CASSASPRSDQPQHF
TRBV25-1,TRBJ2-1,CASSRTDRVAQGQFF